This TCR beta chain appears in the sequencing data of a study of T cells in Graves' hyperthyroidism and ophthalmopathy. Study conclusions and caveats: A 13 V-J model separated ophthalmopathy from stable hyperthyroidism.

On this clonotype: Its target is unknown.

Amplification of TCR beta CDR3 regions was performed using RNA transcripts as template. First-round RT-PCR targeting the TCR CDR3 was performed with the HTBI primer set. TCRdb re-derived calls from the multiplex PCR reads in MiXCR, one entry per CDR3 protein. The sample consists of 700,000 or so distinct CDR3 sequences, less than 20% of them appearing once. The TCR comes from a man aged 18 to 29 with Graves' hyperthyroidism. The sequenced material came from blood.

CDR3 protein: CSAGSGLTSEQYF. The CDR3 DNA sequence: TGCAGTGCTGGTAGCGGGCTCACCAGCGAGCAGTACTTC. The rearrangement uses TRBV20-1 and TRBJ2-7; 7 nucleotides match TRBD2. The V gene's germline CDR1 is DFQATT and CDR2 SNEGSKA (reference sequence). This CDR3 has 13 amino acids. Trimming cost V 5 bases and J 6 bases; bases outside gene matches: 10.